The 27 T cell receptor beta chains presented below share a single source sample, sequenced in a study of OX40 agonist ivuxolimab in advanced cancers. Sequenced by immunoSEQ multiplex PCR; TCRdb stores in-frame clones only, minus some. Among tens of thousands of clones listed, over 75% were seen once. Sequences were derived from CD4+ or CD8+ T cells sorted from blood, sampled in a trial of the OX40 agonist ivuxolimab. The receptor set was obtained from an adult with an advanced solid tumor such as melanoma, head and neck, liver or kidney cancer.

This chain links TRBV28 with TRBJ2-3, with D tentatively TRBD1 (5 bases). The CDR3 consists of 15 residues. Germline loops: CDR1 MDHEN, CDR2 SYDVKM. V was shortened by 4 bases and J by 5 bases, with 16 bases between the two germline ends. The CDR3 loop reads CASSSPGNVGDTQYF. In nucleotides, the CDR3 is TGTGCCAGCAGTTCTCCAGGGAATGTTGGAGATACGCAGTATTTT.

The chain is built from TRBV10-1 and TRBJ2-1; TRBD2 might be the D (5 bases). Germline-derived CDR1 and CDR2 are WNHNN and SYGVQD (reference sequence). V was trimmed by 0 bases and J by 4 bases, leaving 10 bases between them. The CDR3 spans 15 residues. The CDR3 loop is CASSESQDLYNEQFF. The DNA of the CDR3 is TGCGCCAGCAGTGAGTCGCAGGACTTATACAATGAGCAGTTCTTC.

The gene calls are TRBV30 and TRBJ2-1; 9 nucleotides align to TRBD2. The ends lost 3 bases at V and 9 bases at J; junction bases unmatched: 12. This CDR3 contains 15 residues. Germline-derived CDR1 and CDR2 are GTSNPN and SVGIG (reference sequence). CDR3 sequence: CAWSTLAGVETEQFF. CDR3 sequence (DNA): TGTGCCTGGAGCACCTTAGCGGGAGTGGAGACTGAGCAGTTCTTC.

This chain uses TRBV4-1 with TRBJ2-7, with D maybe TRBD1 (6 bases). The germline gives CDR1 MGHRA, CDR2 YSYEKL. V lost 3 bases, J lost 0 bases, and 9 bases lay in between. CDR3 length: 14 amino acids. The DNA of the CDR3 is TGCGCCAGCAGCCACAGGGGCACCTCCTACGAGCAGTACTTC. This translates into CASSHRGTSYEQYF.

The genes are TRBV5-5 and TRBJ1-1; 10 nucleotides match TRBD1. Unmatched junction bases numbered 10, after V lost 2 bases and J lost 6 bases. Germline CDR1 reads SGHKS; CDR2 reads YYEKEE (reference sequence). The CDR3 extends over 16 amino acids. The CDR3 here is CASSLDLGTGVAEAFF. The CDR3 coding sequence is TGTGCCAGCAGCTTAGACCTGGGGACAGGGGTAGCTGAAGCTTTCTTT.

This chain joins TRBV28 and TRBJ1-5, with a possible D match to TRBD1 (5 bases). The CDR3 has 14 residues. The V end was cut by 5 bases, the J end by 7 bases, with 15 bases between. Germline values: CDR1 MDHEN, CDR2 SYDVKM. The CDR3 nucleotides read TGTGCCAGCAGTCTCCTCCAGGGAAGCCAGCCCCAGCATTTT. Translated: CASSLLQGSQPQHF.

The chain joins TRBV9 to TRBJ1-1, with unresolved D. Trimming shortened V by 0 bases and J by 5 bases, and 5 bases separated the two germline ends. There are 12 residues in the CDR3. Germline V lookup: CDR1 SGDLS, CDR2 YYNGEE. The CDR3 DNA sequence: TGTGCCAGCAGCGTAGGGGAGACTGAAGCTTTCTTT. Amino acid sequence: CASSVGETEAFF.

V gene TRBV27 combines with J gene TRBJ2-7; D is undetermined. This CDR3 is built from 17 residues. The germline V gene encodes CDR1 MNHEY and CDR2 SMNVEV (reference sequence). V was shortened by 0 bases and J by 7 bases, with 22 bases between the two germline ends. CDR3 residues: CASSLSNAVGGNGEQYF. For the CDR3, the DNA is TGTGCCAGCAGTTTATCTAATGCGGTTGGCGGAAACGGGGAGCAGTACTTC.

V gene TRBV14 combines with J gene TRBJ2-7; D unresolved. Germline-derived CDR1 and CDR2 are SGHDN and FVKESK. CDR3 length equals 13 residues. V lost 3 bases to trimming and J lost 4 bases, with 10 bases between them. The CDR3 loop reads CASSHHLLYEQYF. CDR3 coding DNA: TGTGCCAGCAGCCATCACCTTTTATACGAGCAGTACTTC.

This clone was counted a single time. This chain links TRBV6-5 with TRBJ1-2, with D perhaps TRBD1 (5 bases). V was cut by 2 bases and J by 0 bases, with 10 bases left in between. This CDR3 comprises 15 residues. Germline V CDR1 and CDR2: MNHEY, SVGAGI. CDR3 nucleotide sequence: TGTGCCAGCAGTTACGGGGACGGCCCTAACTATGGCTACACCTTC. This encodes CASSYGDGPNYGYTF.

CDR3 sequence (DNA): TGTGCCTGGAGTAGGGGCAGTTCCTACGAGCAGTACTTC. Protein: CAWSRGSSYEQYF. This chain links TRBV30 with TRBJ2-7, with TRBD1 as a possible D gene (5 bases). V dropped 2 bases and J dropped 1 base, with 9 bases sitting between them. The CDR3 runs to 13 residues. Germline CDR1 is GTSNPN and CDR2 is SVGIG (reference sequence).

The V call is TRBV9, the J call TRBJ2-1; 10 bases map to TRBD2. V dropped 0 bases and J dropped 3; count of bases not matched to a gene: 3. The CDR3 length is 16 residues. The germline CDR1 and CDR2 sequences are SGDLS and YYNGEE. The CDR3 loop reads CASSVEGLAVYNEQFF. DNA of the CDR3: TGTGCCAGCAGCGTAGAAGGACTAGCGGTCTACAATGAGCAGTTCTTC. The full variable domain, its missing parts supplied by reference TRBV9 and TRBJ2-1, is DSGVTQTPKHLITATGQRVTLRCSPRSGDLSVYWYQQSLDQGLQFLIQYYNGEERAKGNILERFSAQQFPDLHSELNLSSLELGDSALYFCASSVEGLAVYNEQFFGPGTRLTVL.

The V and J genes are TRBV11-2 and TRBJ1-2; D is ambiguous. The CDR3 has 14 amino acids. Trimming cost V 0 bases and J 8 bases, with 13 bases left between them. The V gene's germline CDR1 is SGHAT and CDR2 FQNNGV. The CDR3 is CASSLDLGVIGYTF. The DNA for the CDR3 is TGTGCCAGCAGCTTAGATCTTGGGGTGATAGGCTACACCTTC.

The chain links TRBV15 to TRBJ2-1; 12 positions match TRBD2. The CDR3 extends over 15 amino acids. Looked up from germline, CDR1 is LNHNV and CDR2 is YYDKDF (reference sequence). Losses at the gene ends were 3 bases for V and 10 bases for J; bases not matched to a gene: 7. The CDR3, as DNA: TGTGCCACCAGCAGGACCGGGACTAGCGGGTGGGAGCAGTTCTTC. The encoded protein is CATSRTGTSGWEQFF.

Here the CDR3 reads CASSLEGETQYF. In nucleotides, the CDR3 is TGTGCCAGCAGCTTAGAGGGAGAGACCCAGTACTTC. The V and J genes are TRBV13 and TRBJ2-5; no clear D. The germline CDR1 and CDR2 sequences are PRHDT and FYEKMQ (reference sequence). The CDR3 length is 12 residues. V lost 1 base and J lost 4, with 4 bases in between.

The chain carries TRBV7-2 and TRBJ2-2; 8 bases map to TRBD1. Germline V gives CDR1 SGHTA, CDR2 FQGNSA. This CDR3 has 17 amino acids. V shed 0 bases and J 6 bases; nucleotides not matched to a gene: 9. The CDR3 DNA reads as TGTGCCAGCAGCTTAGCGCCCGGGCAGGGGGCTCCCGGGGAGCTGTTTTTT. The encoded protein is CASSLAPGQGAPGELFF. Full variable domain (rest looked up from reference TRBV7-2 and TRBJ2-2): GAGVSQSPSNKVTEKGKDVELRCDPISGHTALYWYRQSLGQGLEFLIYFQGNSAPDKSGLPSDRFSAERTGGSVSTLTIQRTQQEDSAVYLCASSLAPGQGAPGELFFGEGSRLTVL.

The V and J genes are TRBV2 and TRBJ2-1, with 7 bases matching TRBD2. The V and J ends lost 1 base and 8 bases, in that order; junction bases with no gene match: 2. CDR1 and CDR2 (germline): SNHLY, FYNNEI. This CDR3 region has 13 residues. The CDR3 DNA sequence: TGTGCCAGCAGTGAAGAACTAGCGTATGAGCAGTTCTTC. Protein sequence: CASSEELAYEQFF.

The chain has TRBV4-3 and TRBJ2-7; tentatively, D is TRBD1 (7 bases). This CDR3 has 15 residues. V was shortened by 1 base and J by 2 bases, with 12 bases between the two germline ends. Germline V gene lookup returns CDR1 LGHNA and CDR2 YSLEER. Written as DNA, the CDR3 is TGCGCCAGCAGCCAAGGGGCAGGGGGGACCTACGAGCAGTACTTC. Amino acid sequence: CASSQGAGGTYEQYF.

The chain links TRBV9 to TRBJ2-2; D uncertain. The V gene's germline CDR1 is SGDLS and CDR2 YYNGEE. Trimming stripped 0 bases from V and 8 bases from J, with 8 bases between. The CDR3 runs to 13 residues. The CDR3 DNA follows: TGTGCCAGCAGCGTAGCTTATACTGGGGAGCTGTTTTTT. This codes for CASSVAYTGELFF.

The chain has TRBV15 and TRBJ1-6; the D gene is possibly TRBD1 (6 bases). Trimming removed 4 bases at V and 14 bases at J, with 18 bases between. CDR1 and CDR2 from the germline V gene are LNHNV and YYDKDF (reference sequence). The CDR3 is 14 amino acids. The CDR3 sequence: CATSTSLRGDTLHF. The DNA for the CDR3 is TGTGCCACCAGCACATCTCTTAGGGGGGATACCCTCCACTTT.

V is TRBV5-1 and J is TRBJ2-7; 10 bases match TRBD2. The CDR3 runs to 15 residues. From germline, CDR1 is SGHRS and CDR2 YFSETQ. Trimming cost V 0 bases and J 4 bases; bases outside gene matches: 4. The CDR3 nucleotides are TGCGCCAGCAGCTTGGTGGGTAGCGGGAGGTACGAGCAGTACTTC. Its protein is CASSLVGSGRYEQYF.

V usage is TRBV14 and J usage is TRBJ2-5; TRBD2 matches at 7 bases. Germline V lookup: CDR1 SGHDN, CDR2 FVKESK. This CDR3 contains 15 residues. With 3 bases clipped from V and 10 bases from J, the junction kept 14 bases outside the gene matches. The CDR3 DNA reads TGTGCCAGCAGCCAGGGCCTTGGCGGGGGAGGAGGCCAGTACTTC. This translates into CASSQGLGGGGGQYF. The entire variable domain, with the rest obtained from reference TRBV14 and TRBJ2-5, is as follows: EAGVTQFPSHSVIEKGQTVTLRCDPISGHDNLYWYRRVMGKEIKFLLHFVKESKQDESGMPNNRFLAERTGGTYSTLKVQPAELEDSGVYFCASSQGLGGGGGQYFGPGTRLLVL.

The J gene is TRBJ1-1, the V gene TRBV28, with no clear D. From germline, CDR1 is MDHEN and CDR2 SYDVKM. CDR3 size: 16 residues. V was cut by 2 bases and J by 3 bases, with 16 bases left in between. This CDR3 is CASSLAYKVRDTEAFF. In nucleotides, the CDR3 is TGTGCCAGCAGTTTAGCTTACAAGGTCCGGGACACTGAAGCTTTCTTT.

The chain has TRBV27 and TRBJ1-3, with D uncertain. This CDR3 spans 16 amino acids. Looked up from germline, CDR1 is MNHEY and CDR2 is SMNVEV (reference sequence). Trimming shortened V by 8 bases and J by 0 bases, and 17 bases separated the two germline ends. In DNA, the CDR3 is TGTGCCAGCCTGCGGGGAGTTATCTCCTCTGGAAACACCATATATTTT. As protein: CASLRGVISSGNTIYF.

The chain has TRBV11-2 and TRBJ2-3, with 9 positions matching TRBD2. CDR1 and CDR2 from the germline V gene are SGHAT and FQNNGV. With V trimmed by 0 bases and J by 2 bases, 6 bases remained unmatched. CDR3 length equals 17 residues. CDR3 amino acids: CASSLDLLAGLTDTQYF. Written as DNA, the CDR3 is TGTGCCAGCAGCTTAGATCTCCTAGCGGGGCTCACAGATACGCAGTATTTT. Full variable domain (rest looked up from reference TRBV11-2 and TRBJ2-3): EAGVAQSPRYKIIEKRQSVAFWCNPISGHATLYWYQQILGQGPKLLIQFQNNGVVDDSQLPKDRFSAERLKGVDSTLKIQPAKLEDSAVYLCASSLDLLAGLTDTQYFGPGTRLTVL.

This clone showed up just once. J is TRBJ1-2 and V is TRBV7-3, with a weak D call TRBD1 (6 bases). This CDR3 is built from 16 residues. Germline loops: CDR1 SGHTA, CDR2 FQGTGA. Trimming shortened V by 3 bases and J by 7 bases, and 21 bases separated the two germline ends. CDR3 sequence (DNA): TGTGCCAGCAGCTTGCTCCAAGGACAGCTCCCTTTTGGCTACACCTTC. This gives the protein CASSLLQGQLPFGYTF.

The rearrangement joins TRBV29-1 to TRBJ2-2; D call uncertain. The germline gives CDR1 SQVTM, CDR2 ANQGSEA. The V gene lost 4 bases and the J gene lost 3 bases, with 9 bases spanning the gap. The length of the CDR3 is 13 residues. The CDR3 bases are TGCAGCGTTGCCTTGGGCGACACCGGGGAGCTGTTTTTT. It codes for CSVALGDTGELFF.